This note documents a single TCR beta chain sequence. Its antigen is as yet unknown. The data derive from a study of CD8 T cells in ankylosing spondylitis. In germline, CDR1 is MNHEY, CDR2 SVGAGI. The CDR3 is 15 residues long. Trimming took off 2 bases at V and 2 bases at J, with 10 bases between the two ends. General observations from the study: Reportedly, significant enrichment of disease-linked clones occurred in matched ankylosing spondylitis synovial fluid. What appeared characteristic of ankylosing spondylitis blood was a TCR beta motif of fewer than ten highly homologous variants. Some of the motif variants had earlier been found in reactive arthritis patients' fluid and blood.

Quantitative 5'-RACE with molecular barcodes generated TCR beta libraries. Using its own MiXCR run on the 5' RACE reads, TCRdb lists one record per CDR3 protein. The data contain a few hundred thousand distinct CDR3 sequences, around 19% of them singletons. The chain combines TRBV6-5 with TRBJ2-1; D gene ambiguous. The receptor comes from a male donor with ankylosing spondylitis. Sequences were obtained from blood, either unsorted or a sorted T cell fraction (not recorded which). CDR3 sequence reads: CASSYPGSPYNEQFF. Written as DNA, the CDR3 is TGTGCCAGCAGTTACCCGGGCTCGCCCTACAATGAGCAGTTCTTC.